Sequencing of this T cell receptor beta chain was carried out in a study of T cells expressing NK-cell markers. Turning to the study itself: HCMV seropositivity characterized seven of the eight sequenced donors, and seronegativity one. The study, taken as a whole, reports: Topping the CD3+CD56-NKG2C+ fraction as well were these clonotypes, in a few donors.

Reprocessing the 5' RACE reads, TCRdb reports a single entry for every CDR3 protein and omits DNA. In all, the sample yields around 470,000 distinct CDR3 sequences. A word on this clonotype: The antigen is not known.

The CDR3 totals 15 residues. Germline CDR1 is SSHAT and CDR2 is FNYEAQ (reference sequence). The receptor was isolated from a woman between 50 and 59 years old in good health. The material sequenced was blood T cells: a sorted CD56 or NKG2C T cell subset, CD4+ or CD8+ T cells, or bulk PBMC T cells (not recorded which). J is TRBJ1-2 and V is TRBV7-7. The CDR3 here is CASSQVYTHNYGYTF.